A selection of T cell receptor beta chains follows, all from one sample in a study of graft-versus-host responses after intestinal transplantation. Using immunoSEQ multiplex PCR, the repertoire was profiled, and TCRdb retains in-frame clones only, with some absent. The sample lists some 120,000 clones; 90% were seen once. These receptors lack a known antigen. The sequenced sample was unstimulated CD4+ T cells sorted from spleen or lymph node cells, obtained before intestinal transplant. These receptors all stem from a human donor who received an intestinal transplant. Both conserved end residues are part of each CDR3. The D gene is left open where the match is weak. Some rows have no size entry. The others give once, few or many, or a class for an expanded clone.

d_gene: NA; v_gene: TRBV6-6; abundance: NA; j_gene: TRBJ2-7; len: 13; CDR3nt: TGTGCCAGCAGTTACTCGAGGCGAGACGAGCAGTACTTC; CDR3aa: CASSYSRRDEQYF
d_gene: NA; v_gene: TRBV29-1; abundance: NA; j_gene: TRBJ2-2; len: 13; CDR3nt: TGCAGCGTACAACAGGGTAGGACCGGGGAGCTGTTTTTT; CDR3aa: CSVQQGRTGELFF
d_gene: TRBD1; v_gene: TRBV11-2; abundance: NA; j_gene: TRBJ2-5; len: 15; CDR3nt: TGTGCCAGCAGCACCGACAGGGGTAGACAAGAGACCCAGTACTTC; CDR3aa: CASSTDRGRQETQYF
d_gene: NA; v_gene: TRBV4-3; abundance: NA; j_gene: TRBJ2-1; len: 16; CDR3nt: TGCGCCAGCAGCCAAGTCGCGAGTGTAGCCTACAATGAGCAGTTCTTC; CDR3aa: CASSQVASVAYNEQFF
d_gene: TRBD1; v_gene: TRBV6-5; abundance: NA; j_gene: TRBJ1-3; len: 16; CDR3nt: TGTGCCAGCAGTTACTCGGGAACAGGGGCCGGAAACACCATATATTTT; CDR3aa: CASSYSGTGAGNTIYF
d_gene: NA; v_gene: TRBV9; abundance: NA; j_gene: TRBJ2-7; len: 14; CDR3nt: TGTGCCAGCAGCGTAGAGGGAAGGGGCTACGAGCAGTACTTC; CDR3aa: CASSVEGRGYEQYF
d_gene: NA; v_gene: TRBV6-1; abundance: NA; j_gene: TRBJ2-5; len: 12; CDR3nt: TGTGCCAGCAGTGAAGTCGAGGAGACCCAGTACTTC; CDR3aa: CASSEVEETQYF
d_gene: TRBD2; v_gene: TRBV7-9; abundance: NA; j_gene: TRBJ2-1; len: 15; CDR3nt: TGTGCCAGCAGCTTAGCGGGACTAGCCTACAATGAGCAGTTCTTC; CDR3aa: CASSLAGLAYNEQFF
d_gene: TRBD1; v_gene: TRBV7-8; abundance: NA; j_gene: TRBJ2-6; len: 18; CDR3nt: TGTGCCAGCAGCATAGTCCCGGGACAGGGGGCTGGGGCCAACGTCCTGACTTTC; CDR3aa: CASSIVPGQGAGANVLTF
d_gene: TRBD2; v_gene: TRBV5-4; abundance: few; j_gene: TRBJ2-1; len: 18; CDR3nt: TGTGCCAGCAGCTTGGCCATTGGACTAGCGGGAGTATACAATGAGCAGTTCTTC; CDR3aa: CASSLAIGLAGVYNEQFF
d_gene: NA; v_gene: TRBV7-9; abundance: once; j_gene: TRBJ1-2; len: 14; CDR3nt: TGTGCCAGCAGCTATGACACGTTCTTTGATGGCTACACCTTC; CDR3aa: CASSYDTFFDGYTF
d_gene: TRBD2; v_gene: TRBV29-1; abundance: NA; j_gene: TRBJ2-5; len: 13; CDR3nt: TGCAGCGGCCGGGACTACAAAAAGGAGACCCAGTACTTC; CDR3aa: CSGRDYKKETQYF
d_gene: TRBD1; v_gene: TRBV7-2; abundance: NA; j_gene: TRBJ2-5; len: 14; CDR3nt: TGTGCCAGCAGCGCGGGACAGGGGAGGGAGACCCAGTACTTC; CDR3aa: CASSAGQGRETQYF
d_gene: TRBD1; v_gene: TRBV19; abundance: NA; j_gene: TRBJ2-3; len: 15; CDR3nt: TGTGCCAGTAGCTTAGGACAGGGGACCTCAGATACGCAGTATTTT; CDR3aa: CASSLGQGTSDTQYF
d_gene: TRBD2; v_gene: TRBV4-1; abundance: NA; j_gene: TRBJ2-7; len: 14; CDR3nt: TGCGCCAGCAGCTATAGCGGGACCCTCTACGAGCAGTACTTC; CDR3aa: CASSYSGTLYEQYF
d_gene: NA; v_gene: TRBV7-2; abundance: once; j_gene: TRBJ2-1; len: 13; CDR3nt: TGTGCCAGCAGCCTGGACACCTACAATGAGCAGTTCTTC; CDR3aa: CASSLDTYNEQFF
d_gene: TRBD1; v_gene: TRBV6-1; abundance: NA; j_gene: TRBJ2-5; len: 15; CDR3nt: TGTGCCAGCCGCAAAGCCGGGACAGGGATGGAGACCCAGTACTTC; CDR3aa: CASRKAGTGMETQYF
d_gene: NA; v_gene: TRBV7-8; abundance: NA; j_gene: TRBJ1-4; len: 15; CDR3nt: TGTGCCAGCAGCTTAGTAGGGGTAACTAATGAAAAACTGTTTTTT; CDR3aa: CASSLVGVTNEKLFF
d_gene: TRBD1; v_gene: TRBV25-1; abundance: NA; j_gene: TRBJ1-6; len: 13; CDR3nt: TGTGCCACTAGGGACAGGGGTGGATCACCCCTCCACTTT; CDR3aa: CATRDRGGSPLHF
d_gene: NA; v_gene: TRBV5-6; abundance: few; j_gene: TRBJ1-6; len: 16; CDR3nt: TGTGCCAGCAGCCCCTCTGTGGGCAGGATCAATTCACCCCTCCACTTT; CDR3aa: CASSPSVGRINSPLHF
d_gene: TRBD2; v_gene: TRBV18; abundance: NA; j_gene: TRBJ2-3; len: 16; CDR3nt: TGTGCCAGCTCACCCCGGGCGGGGGAGAGAACAGATACGCAGTATTTT; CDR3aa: CASSPRAGERTDTQYF
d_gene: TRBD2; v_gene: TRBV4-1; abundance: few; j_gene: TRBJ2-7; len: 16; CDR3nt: TGCGCCAGCAGCCAATCTCCCGGGACTAGTTCCTACGAGCAGTACTTC; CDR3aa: CASSQSPGTSSYEQYF
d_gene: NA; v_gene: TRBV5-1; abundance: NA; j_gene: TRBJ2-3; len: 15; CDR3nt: TGCGCCAGCAGCTCAAGACAGGGAGGTGTGAATACGCAGTATTTT; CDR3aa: CASSSRQGGVNTQYF
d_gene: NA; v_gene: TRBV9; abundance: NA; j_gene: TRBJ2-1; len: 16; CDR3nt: TGTGCCAGCAGCCCCCCCATAGCGCGGTCCTACAATGAGCAGTTCTTC; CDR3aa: CASSPPIARSYNEQFF
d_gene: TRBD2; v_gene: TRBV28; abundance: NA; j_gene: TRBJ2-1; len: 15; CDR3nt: TGTGCCAGCAGAAGCGGACTAGCGAATTACAATGAGCAGTTCTTC; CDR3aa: CASRSGLANYNEQFF
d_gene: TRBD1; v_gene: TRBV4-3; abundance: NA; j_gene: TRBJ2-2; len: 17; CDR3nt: TGCGCCAGCAGCCAAGAGAATGGACAGGGGAGCACCGGGGAGCTGTTTTTT; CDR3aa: CASSQENGQGSTGELFF
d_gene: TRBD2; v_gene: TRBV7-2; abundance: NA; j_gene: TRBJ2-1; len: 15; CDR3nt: TGTGCCAGCAGCTTTACTCCGGGGGGGCACAATGAGCAGTTCTTC; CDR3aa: CASSFTPGGHNEQFF
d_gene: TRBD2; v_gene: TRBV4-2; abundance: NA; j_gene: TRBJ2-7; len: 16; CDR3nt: TGTGCCAGCAGCCAAGATAGGTCTAGCGGGAGATACGAGCAGTACTTC; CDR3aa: CASSQDRSSGRYEQYF
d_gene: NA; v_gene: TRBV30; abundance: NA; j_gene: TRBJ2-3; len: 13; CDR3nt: TGTGCCTGGAGGCCCCGGGGCACAGATACGCAGTATTTT; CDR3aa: CAWRPRGTDTQYF
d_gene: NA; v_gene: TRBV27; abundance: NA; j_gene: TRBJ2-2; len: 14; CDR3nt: TGTGCCAGCAGTAGGGGACTCCCAACCGGGGAGCTGTTTTTT; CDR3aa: CASSRGLPTGELFF
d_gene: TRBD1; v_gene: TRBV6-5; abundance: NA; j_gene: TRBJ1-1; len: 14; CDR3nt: TGTGCCAGCAGGACAGACAGGGGATCCACTGAAGCTTTCTTT; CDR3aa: CASRTDRGSTEAFF
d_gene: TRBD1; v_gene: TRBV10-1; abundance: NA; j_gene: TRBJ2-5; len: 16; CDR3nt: TGCGCCAGCAGTGAAGCCCCGACAGGGGGTGCCGGGACCCAGTACTTC; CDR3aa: CASSEAPTGGAGTQYF
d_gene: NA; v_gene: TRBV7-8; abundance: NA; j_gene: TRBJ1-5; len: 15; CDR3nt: TGTGCCAGCAGCTTCGGGACATATAGCAATCAGCCCCAGCATTTT; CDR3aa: CASSFGTYSNQPQHF
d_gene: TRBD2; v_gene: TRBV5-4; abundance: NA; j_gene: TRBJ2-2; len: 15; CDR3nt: TGTGCCAGCAGCTTAGGCGGGGGGAGCACCGGGGAGCTGTTTTTT; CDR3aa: CASSLGGGSTGELFF
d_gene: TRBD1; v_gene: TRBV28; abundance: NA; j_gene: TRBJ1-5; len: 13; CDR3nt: TGTGCCAGCAGTTCAACGAACAGGGGGACCCAGCATTTT; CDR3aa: CASSSTNRGTQHF
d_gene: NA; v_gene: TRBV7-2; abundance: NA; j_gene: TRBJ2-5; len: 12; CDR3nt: TGTGCCAGCACCCCAGGGCGAGAGACCCAGTACTTC; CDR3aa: CASTPGRETQYF
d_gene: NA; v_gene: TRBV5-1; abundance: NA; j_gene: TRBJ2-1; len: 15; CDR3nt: TGCGCCAGCAGCGACTCAGGGGCGCTTTACAATGAGCAGTTCTTC; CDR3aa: CASSDSGALYNEQFF
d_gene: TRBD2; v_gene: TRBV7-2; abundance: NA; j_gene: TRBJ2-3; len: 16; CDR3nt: TGTGCCAGCAGCTTAGTCGGGGGGGCTGCGGCAGATACGCAGTATTTT; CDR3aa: CASSLVGGAAADTQYF
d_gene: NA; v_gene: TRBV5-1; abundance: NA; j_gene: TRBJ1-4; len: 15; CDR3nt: TGCGCCAGCAGCTTGGGGAGTTCCATTAATGAAAAACTGTTTTTT; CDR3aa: CASSLGSSINEKLFF
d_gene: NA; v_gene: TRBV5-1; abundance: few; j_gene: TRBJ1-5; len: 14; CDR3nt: TGCGCCAGCAGTCCTCGGGGAGGCAATCAGCCCCAGCATTTT; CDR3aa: CASSPRGGNQPQHF
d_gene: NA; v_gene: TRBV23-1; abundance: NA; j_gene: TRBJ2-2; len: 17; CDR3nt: TGCGCCAGCAGTCCGACCCACAGGGCCGCGAACACCGGGGAGCTGTTTTTT; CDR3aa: CASSPTHRAANTGELFF
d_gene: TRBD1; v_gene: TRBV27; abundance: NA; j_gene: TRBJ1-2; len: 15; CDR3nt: TGTGCCAGCAGTCCCGGGACAGGGATGGACTATGGCTACACCTTC; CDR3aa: CASSPGTGMDYGYTF
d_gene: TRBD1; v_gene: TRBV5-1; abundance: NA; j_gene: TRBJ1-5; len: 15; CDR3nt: TGCGCCAGCAGCATTCAGGGGGATAGCAATCAGCCCCAGCATTTT; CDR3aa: CASSIQGDSNQPQHF
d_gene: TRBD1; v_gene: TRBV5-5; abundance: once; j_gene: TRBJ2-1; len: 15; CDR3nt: TGTGCCAGCAGGGACTCAGGGACAGATAACAATGAGCAGTTCTTC; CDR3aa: CASRDSGTDNNEQFF
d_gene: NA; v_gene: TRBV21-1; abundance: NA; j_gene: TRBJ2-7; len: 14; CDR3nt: TGTGCCAGCAGCAAACCGGTAGAACGAGACGAGCAGTACTTC; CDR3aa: CASSKPVERDEQYF
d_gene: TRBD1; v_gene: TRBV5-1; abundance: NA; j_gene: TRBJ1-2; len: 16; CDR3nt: TGCGCCAGCAGCTTGGAGGGCGGTGACAGGGCCTATGGCTACACCTTC; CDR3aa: CASSLEGGDRAYGYTF
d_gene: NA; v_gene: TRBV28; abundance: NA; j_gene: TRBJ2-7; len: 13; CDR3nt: TGTGCCAGCAGCCCGGGTAGCTCCTACGAGCAGTACTTC; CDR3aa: CASSPGSSYEQYF
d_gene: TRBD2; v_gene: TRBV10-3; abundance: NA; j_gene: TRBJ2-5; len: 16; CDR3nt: TGTGCCATCAGTGATAGAACTAGCGGGGGCCGTTGGGCCCAGTACTTC; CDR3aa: CAISDRTSGGRWAQYF
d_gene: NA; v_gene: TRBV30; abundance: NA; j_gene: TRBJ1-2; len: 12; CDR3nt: TGTGCCTGGAGTGACAGGGAGTATGGCTACACCTTC; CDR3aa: CAWSDREYGYTF
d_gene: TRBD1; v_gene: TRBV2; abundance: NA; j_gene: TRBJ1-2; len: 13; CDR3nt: TGTGCCAGCAGTTTGGACAGGGACTATGGCTACACCTTC; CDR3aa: CASSLDRDYGYTF
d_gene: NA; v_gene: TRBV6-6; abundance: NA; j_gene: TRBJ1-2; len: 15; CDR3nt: TGTGCCAGCAGTTACCCCGCTGAGAAGAGCTATGGCTACACCTTC; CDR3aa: CASSYPAEKSYGYTF
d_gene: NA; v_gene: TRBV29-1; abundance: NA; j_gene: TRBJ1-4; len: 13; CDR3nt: TGCAGCGTGGCTGCGGCGACTAATGAAAAACTGTTTTTT; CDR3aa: CSVAAATNEKLFF
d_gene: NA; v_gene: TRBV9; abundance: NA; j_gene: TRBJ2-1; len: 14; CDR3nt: TGTGCCAGCAGCCGGCGGGACTCCGGCGATGAGCAGTTCTTC; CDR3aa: CASSRRDSGDEQFF
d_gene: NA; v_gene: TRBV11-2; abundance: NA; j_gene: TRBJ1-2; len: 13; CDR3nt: TGTGCCAGCAGCTTAAGGGGTCCGGAGGGCTACACCTTC; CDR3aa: CASSLRGPEGYTF
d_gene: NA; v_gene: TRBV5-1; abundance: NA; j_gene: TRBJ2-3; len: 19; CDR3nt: TGCGCCAGCAGCCGTTCCCTCCTCGCTGACACGAGGGTCCCAGATACGCAGTATTTT; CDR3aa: CASSRSLLADTRVPDTQYF
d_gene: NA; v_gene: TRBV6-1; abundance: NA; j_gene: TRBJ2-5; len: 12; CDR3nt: TGTGCCACCCGACTAACCCAGGAGACCCAGTACTTC; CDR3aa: CATRLTQETQYF